The 9 T cell receptor beta chains below were found in one sample sequenced in a study of T cells after yellow fever vaccination. TCRdb reprocessed the 5' RACE reads via MiXCR and lists one record per CDR3 protein. The top ten hold about a quarter of the sample, which has a few hundred thousand distinct CDR3 sequences, less than 4.5% seen once. Sequenced here: PBMCs, sampled on the day of the yellow fever booster vaccination. The receptors here all came from a man aged 18-30 years who received the YFV17D yellow fever vaccine.

This clonotype was observed at least ten times. The V call is TRBV4-3, the J call TRBJ1-2, with D maybe TRBD1 (5 bases). The CDR3 consists of 15 residues. The germline V gene encodes CDR1 LGHNA and CDR2 YSLEER. V lost 4 bases to trimming and J lost 3 bases, with 15 bases between them. The CDR3 is CASSLGGGSHYGYTF. The DNA of the CDR3 is TGCGCCAGCAGCCTCGGGGGGGGAAGCCACTATGGCTACACCTTC.

The table lists this clonotype with many counts. V is TRBV4-2 and J is TRBJ1-5, with a tentative D call TRBD1 (5 bases). V gave up 0 bases and J gave up 5 bases, with 14 bases separating them. The CDR3 contains 16 residues. The germline V gene has CDR1 LGHNA and CDR2 YNFKEQ. CDR3 DNA: TGTGCCAGCAGCCAAGACGGAGGAGGGGTCGATCAGCCCCAGCATTTT. Its translation: CASSQDGGGVDQPQHF.

This clonotype was detected ten times or more. The DNA for the CDR3 is TGTGCCGCAGGGAGGGAAGGAACCGGGGAGCTGTTTTTT. It is translated as CAAGREGTGELFF. The chain combines TRBV10-3 with TRBJ2-2; 7 bases fit TRBD2. The CDR3 covers 13 residues. Trimming at V came to 11 bases and at J to 5 bases, leaving 8 bases not matched to a gene. The germline CDR1 and CDR2 sequences are ENHRY and SYGVKD.

The chain has TRBV2 and TRBJ1-1, with a possible D match to TRBD1 (6 bases). The CDR3 sequence is 14 residues long. The V gene lost 6 bases and the J gene lost 3 bases, with 14 bases spanning the gap. Looked up from germline, CDR1 is SNHLY and CDR2 is FYNNEI. The CDR3 DNA reads TGTGCCAGCAGACCACAGGGACCTTACACTGAAGCTTTCTTT. It specifies CASRPQGPYTEAFF.

This chain joins TRBV20-1 and TRBJ1-5; D unresolved. Germline assignment: CDR1 DFQATT and CDR2 SNEGSKA (reference sequence). Trimming cost V 6 bases and J 4 bases, with 19 bases left between them. This CDR3 spans 15 amino acids. CDR3 in DNA: TGCAGTGCCCTAAACCGGGGAATTGGAAATCAGCCCCAGCATTTT. It codes for CSALNRGIGNQPQHF.

This chain links TRBV18 with TRBJ2-7; 10 bases align to TRBD2. Germline V CDR1 and CDR2: KGHSH, LQKENI. The CDR3 totals 14 residues. With V trimmed by 3 bases and J by 8 bases, 7 bases remained unmatched. CDR3 region: CASSPLAGGSKQYV. CDR3 in DNA: TGTGCCAGCTCACCCTTAGCGGGGGGCAGCAAGCAGTACGTC.

This clonotype appeared many times. DNA of the CDR3: TGCGCCAGCAGCCAACGGGACACGAGCTCTGGGGCCAACGTCCTGACTTTC. It codes for CASSQRDTSSGANVLTF. V is TRBV4-1 and J is TRBJ2-6, with D possibly being TRBD1 (6 bases). In germline, CDR1 is MGHRA, CDR2 YSYEKL. The CDR3 has 17 amino acids. V lost 2 bases to trimming and J lost 0 bases, with 11 bases between them.

The chain combines TRBV19 with TRBJ1-5; no clear D gene. Trimming cost V 8 bases and J 4 bases, with 18 bases left between them. The length of the CDR3 is 15 residues. Germline CDR1 reads LNHDA; CDR2 reads SQIVND (reference sequence). As DNA, the CDR3 is TGTGCCAGTCGCTCCGGCGTATCGGGAAATCAGCCCCAGCATTTT. It specifies CASRSGVSGNQPQHF. Complete variable domain (other parts from reference TRBV19 and TRBJ1-5): DGGITQSPKYLFRKEGQNVTLSCEQNLNHDAMYWYRQDPGQGLRLIYYSQIVNDFQKGDIAEGYSVSREKKESFPLTVTSAQKNPTAFYLCASRSGVSGNQPQHFGDGTRLSIL.

This clonotype occurred many times. The CDR3 DNA reads as TGTGCCAGCAGCCTGACGGGACAGACCTACGAGCAGTACGTC. Protein product: CASSLTGQTYEQYV. The rearrangement links TRBV27 to TRBJ2-7; 7 bases line up with TRBD1. CDR1 and CDR2 (germline): MNHEY, SMNVEV (reference sequence). The CDR3 sequence is 14 residues long. V trimming: 6 bases; J trimming: 2 bases; junction bases outside the gene matches: 7.